These 11 T cell receptor beta chains share one sample of origin, sequenced in a study of cytomegalovirus exposure and HLA in healthy donors (dated by TCRdb to about 2017). To prepare the library, the immunoSEQ multiplex PCR assay was applied. A mixture of 60 forward primers for TCR Vbeta segments and 13 reverse primers for TCR Jbeta segments was used in the multiplex PCR. TCRdb's version of the immuneACCESS table is confined to in-frame rearrangements and falls short of the full clone set. An unresolved V gene accounts for under half of the shortfall where checked; the remainder is of unknown origin. The sample records 110,000 to 150,000 clones, about three quarters of which are singletons. The ten largest account for 1% to 1.5% of the sample. The sequenced sample consisted of PBMCs. The receptor source for this set is a male donor in good health and CMV-seropositive.

This clone showed up just a few times. V and J are TRBV7-2 and TRBJ1-1, with D possibly TRBD1 on 6 matching bases. Germline loops: CDR1 SGHTA, CDR2 FQGNSA. This CDR3 spans 14 amino acids. V shed 6 bases and J shed 10 bases, with 21 bases lying between them. The CDR3 coding sequence is TGTGCCAGCAGTTCATACCGGACAGCTTCGGGAGCTTTCTTT. This codes for CASSSYRTASGAFF.

The V gene is TRBV5-4, the J gene TRBJ2-1; D is perhaps TRBD2 (5 bases). Germline CDR1 is SGHNT and CDR2 is YYREEE (reference sequence). The CDR3 totals 15 residues. V dropped 4 bases and J dropped 7 bases, with 18 bases sitting between them. CDR3 residues: CASSAITRAENEQFF. The CDR3 DNA follows: TGTGCCAGCAGCGCGATTACGAGGGCGGAGAATGAGCAGTTCTTC.

This chain joins TRBV5-4 and TRBJ2-2, with 9 bases aligning to TRBD2. The length of the CDR3 is 17 residues. The trim removed 4 bases at V and 0 bases at J, leaving 7 bases unmatched. CDR1 is SGHNT and CDR2 is YYREEE in the germline V gene (reference sequence). DNA of the CDR3: TGTGCCAGCAGCCCCGCGGGGGGGCGCGCGAACACCGGGGAGCTGTTTTTT. Encoded protein: CASSPAGGRANTGELFF.

The CDR3, as DNA: TGCGCCAGCAGCCAAGTTACCCAGAATAATGAGCAGTTCTTC. Translation: CASSQVTQNNEQFF. The chain has TRBV4-3 and TRBJ2-1, with unresolved D. Germline CDR1 LGHNA, CDR2 YSLEER. Trimming stripped 1 base from V and 7 bases from J, with 11 bases between. The CDR3 runs to 14 residues.

The CDR3 DNA is TGTGCCAGCAGCTTAGCGGGCGGGACAGCGATCACCGGGGAGCTGTTTTTT. It is translated as CASSLAGGTAITGELFF. The chain combines TRBV11-3 with TRBJ2-2; a possible D gene is TRBD1 (7 bases). In germline, CDR1 is SGHNT, CDR2 YENEEA. The CDR3 has 17 amino acids. Trimming removed 1 base from V and 4 bases from J, with 16 bases in between.

The rearrangement links TRBV27 to TRBJ2-1; a possible D gene is TRBD2 (6 bases). This CDR3 region has 17 residues. Germline V gene data show CDR1 as MNHEY and CDR2 as SMNVEV (reference sequence). Trimming shortened V by 4 bases and J by 9 bases, and 25 bases separated the two germline ends. The CDR3 here is CASSYIPSGVYSVEQFF. Written as DNA, the CDR3 is TGTGCCAGCAGTTATATTCCCTCGGGGGTGTACAGTGTTGAGCAGTTCTTC.

The V gene is TRBV29-1, the J gene TRBJ2-5; 9 positions agree with TRBD2. V gave up 4 bases and J gave up 3 bases; unmatched junction bases: 3. Germline loops: CDR1 SQVTM, CDR2 ANQGSEA. The CDR3 consists of 13 residues. The DNA for the CDR3 is TGCAGCGTTGGGGCTAGCGGGGAAGAGACCCAGTACTTC. Residues: CSVGASGEETQYF.

The chain employs TRBV5-1 and TRBJ2-1, with 10 bases identical to TRBD2. CDR1 and CDR2 from the germline V gene are SGHRS and YFSETQ. V gave up 3 bases and J gave up 10 bases; unmatched junction bases: 10. The CDR3 loop spans 15 amino acids. CDR3 sequence reads: CASSSAGGPSHEQFF. Here the CDR3 DNA reads TGCGCCAGCAGCTCAGCGGGAGGGCCGAGCCACGAGCAGTTCTTC.

The genes are TRBV7-2 and TRBJ2-7; tentatively, D is TRBD2 (5 bases). CDR1 is SGHTA and CDR2 is FQGNSA in the germline V gene. The V end was cut by 5 bases, the J end by 2 bases, with 22 bases between. The CDR3 spans 17 residues. CDR3 in amino acids: CASSHTTDFIPTYEQYF. The CDR3 region has the DNA TGTGCCAGCAGCCATACAACGGACTTTATCCCTACCTACGAGCAGTACTTC.

The V call is TRBV7-2, the J call TRBJ2-3; a weak D match, TRBD1 (6 bases). The CDR3 length is 14 residues. Trimming took 5 bases from V and 10 from J, leaving 19 bases between them. Germline V CDR1 and CDR2: SGHTA, FQGNSA. CDR3 protein: CASSPSHEGGAQYF. In DNA form, the CDR3 reads TGTGCCAGCAGCCCTAGCCACGAAGGGGGTGCGCAGTATTTT.

V and J are TRBV7-9 and TRBJ2-3; TRBD2 agrees at 12 bases. Germline V gene data show CDR1 as SEHNR and CDR2 as FQNEAQ (reference sequence). CDR3 length: 16 residues. J was trimmed by 4 bases and V by 5 bases; bases with no gene match: 7. The CDR3, as DNA: TGTGCCAGCAGCCCTGGACTAGCGGGGCGGTCAGATACGCAGTATTTT. This encodes CASSPGLAGRSDTQYF.